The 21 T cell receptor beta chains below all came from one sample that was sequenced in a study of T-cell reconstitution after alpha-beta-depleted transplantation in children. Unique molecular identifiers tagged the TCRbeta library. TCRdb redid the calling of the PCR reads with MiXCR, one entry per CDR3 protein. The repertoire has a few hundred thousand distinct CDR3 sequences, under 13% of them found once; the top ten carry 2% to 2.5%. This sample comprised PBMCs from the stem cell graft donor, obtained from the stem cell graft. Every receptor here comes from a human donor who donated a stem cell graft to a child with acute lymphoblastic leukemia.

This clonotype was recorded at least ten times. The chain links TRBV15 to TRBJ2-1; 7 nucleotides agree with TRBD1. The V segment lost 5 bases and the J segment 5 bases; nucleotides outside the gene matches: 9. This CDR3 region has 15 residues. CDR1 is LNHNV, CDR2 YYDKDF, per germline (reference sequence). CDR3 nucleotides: TGTGCCACCAGCGGCGCGACAGGGCCCCACAATGAGCAGTTCTTC. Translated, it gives CATSGATGPHNEQFF.

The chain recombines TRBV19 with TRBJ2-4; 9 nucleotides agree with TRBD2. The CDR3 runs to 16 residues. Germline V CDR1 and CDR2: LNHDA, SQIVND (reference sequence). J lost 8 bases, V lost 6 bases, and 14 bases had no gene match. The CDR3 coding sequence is TGTGCCAGTAGCCCCGAATACGGGACTAGCCTGGACATTCAGTACTTC. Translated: CASSPEYGTSLDIQYF.

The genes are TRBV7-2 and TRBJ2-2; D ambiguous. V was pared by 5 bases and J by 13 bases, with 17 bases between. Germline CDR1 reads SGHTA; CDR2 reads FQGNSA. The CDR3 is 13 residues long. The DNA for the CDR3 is TGTGCCAGCAGCCTAGAGTCCCAATATAGGCTGTTTTTT. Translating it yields CASSLESQYRLFF.

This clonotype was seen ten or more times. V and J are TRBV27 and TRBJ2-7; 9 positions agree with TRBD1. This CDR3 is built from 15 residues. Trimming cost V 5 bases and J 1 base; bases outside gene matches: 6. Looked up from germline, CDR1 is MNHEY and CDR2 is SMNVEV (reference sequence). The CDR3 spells CASSGWTGESYEQYF. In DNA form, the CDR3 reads TGTGCCAGCAGTGGATGGACAGGGGAATCCTACGAGCAGTACTTC.

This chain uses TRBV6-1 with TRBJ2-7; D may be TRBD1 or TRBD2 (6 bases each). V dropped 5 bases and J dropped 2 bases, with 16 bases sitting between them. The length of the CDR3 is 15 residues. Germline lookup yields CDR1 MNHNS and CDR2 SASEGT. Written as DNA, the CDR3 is TGTGCCAGCAGTCCCCGGGGGCAGGTAACCTACGAGCAGTACTTC. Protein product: CASSPRGQVTYEQYF.

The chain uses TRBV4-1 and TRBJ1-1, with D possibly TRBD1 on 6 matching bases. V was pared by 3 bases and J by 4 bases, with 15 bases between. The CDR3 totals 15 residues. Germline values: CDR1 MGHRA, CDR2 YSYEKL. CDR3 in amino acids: CASSHWKGGTTEAFF. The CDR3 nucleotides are TGCGCCAGCAGCCACTGGAAGGGGGGTACCACTGAAGCTTTCTTT.

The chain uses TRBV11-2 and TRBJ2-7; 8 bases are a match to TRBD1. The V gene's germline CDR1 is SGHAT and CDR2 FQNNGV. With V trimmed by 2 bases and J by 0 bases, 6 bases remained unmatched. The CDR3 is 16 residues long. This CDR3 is CASSLNRGTSSYEQYF. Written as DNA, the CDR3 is TGTGCCAGCAGCTTAAACAGGGGGACAAGCTCCTACGAGCAGTACTTC.

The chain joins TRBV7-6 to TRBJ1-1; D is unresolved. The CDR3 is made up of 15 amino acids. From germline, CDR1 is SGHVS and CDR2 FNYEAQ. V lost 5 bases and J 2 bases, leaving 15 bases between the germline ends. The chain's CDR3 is CASSRAGALNTEAFF. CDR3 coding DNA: TGTGCCAGCAGCCGTGCCGGTGCGCTTAACACTGAAGCTTTCTTT.

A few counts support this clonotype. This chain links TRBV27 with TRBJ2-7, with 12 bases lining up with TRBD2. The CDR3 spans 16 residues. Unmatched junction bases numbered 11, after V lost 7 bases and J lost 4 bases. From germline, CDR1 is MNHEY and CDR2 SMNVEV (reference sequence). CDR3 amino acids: CASTASGRAGGYEQYF. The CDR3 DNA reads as TGTGCCAGCACGGCTAGCGGGAGGGCCGGGGGGTACGAGCAGTACTTC.

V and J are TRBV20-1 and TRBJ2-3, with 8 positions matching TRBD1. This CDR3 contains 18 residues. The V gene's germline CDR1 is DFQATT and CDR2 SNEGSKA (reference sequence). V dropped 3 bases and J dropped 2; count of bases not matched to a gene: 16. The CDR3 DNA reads TGCAGTGCTAGGGGGTGGGGAGGCAGGGGGCTATTCACAGATACGCAGTATTTT. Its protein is CSARGWGGRGLFTDTQYF.

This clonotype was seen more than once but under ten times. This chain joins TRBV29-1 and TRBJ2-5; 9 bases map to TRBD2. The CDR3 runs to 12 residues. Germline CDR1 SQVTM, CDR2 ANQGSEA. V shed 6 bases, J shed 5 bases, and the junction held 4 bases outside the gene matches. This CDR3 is CSVGLAGETQYF. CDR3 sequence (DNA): TGCAGCGTGGGACTAGCCGGGGAGACCCAGTACTTC.

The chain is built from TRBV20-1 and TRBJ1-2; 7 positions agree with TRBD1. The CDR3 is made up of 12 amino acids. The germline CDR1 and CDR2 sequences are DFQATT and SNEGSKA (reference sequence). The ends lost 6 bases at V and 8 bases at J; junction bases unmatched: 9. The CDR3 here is CSAPDRVGGYTF. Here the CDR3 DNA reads TGCAGTGCCCCCGACAGGGTTGGCGGCTACACCTTC.

In DNA, the CDR3 is TGTGCCAGCAGCGTAAGTGGGGCCCCACAAGAGACCCAGTACTTC. It is translated as CASSVSGAPQETQYF. V usage is TRBV9 and J usage is TRBJ2-5, with D possibly TRBD1 on 5 matching bases. V lost 1 base to trimming and J lost 2 bases, with 12 bases between them. The CDR3 spans 15 residues. CDR1 and CDR2 from the germline V gene are SGDLS and YYNGEE.

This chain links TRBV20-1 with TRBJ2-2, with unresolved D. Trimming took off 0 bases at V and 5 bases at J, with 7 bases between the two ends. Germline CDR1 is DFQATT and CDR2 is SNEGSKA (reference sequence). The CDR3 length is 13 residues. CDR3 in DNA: TGCAGTGCTAGAGATTTACGGACCGGGGAGCTGTTTTTT. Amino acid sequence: CSARDLRTGELFF.

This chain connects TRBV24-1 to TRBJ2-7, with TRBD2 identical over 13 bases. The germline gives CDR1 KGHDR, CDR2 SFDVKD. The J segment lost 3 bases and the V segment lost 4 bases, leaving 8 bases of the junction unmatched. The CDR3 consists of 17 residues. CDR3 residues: CATSDSRLAGGFYEQYF. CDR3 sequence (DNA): TGTGCCACCAGTGACTCCAGACTAGCGGGAGGTTTCTACGAGCAGTACTTC.

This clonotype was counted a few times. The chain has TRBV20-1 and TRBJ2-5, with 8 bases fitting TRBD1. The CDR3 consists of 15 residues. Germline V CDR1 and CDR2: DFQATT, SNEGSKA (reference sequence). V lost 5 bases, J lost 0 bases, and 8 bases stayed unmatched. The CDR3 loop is CSALTGGPYQETQYF. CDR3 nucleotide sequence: TGCAGTGCTTTAACAGGGGGACCGTACCAAGAGACCCAGTACTTC.

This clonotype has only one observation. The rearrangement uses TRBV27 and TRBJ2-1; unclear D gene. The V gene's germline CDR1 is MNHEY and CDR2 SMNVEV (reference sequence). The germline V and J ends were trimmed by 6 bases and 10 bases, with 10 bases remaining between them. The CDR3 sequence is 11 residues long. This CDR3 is CASRVAREQFF. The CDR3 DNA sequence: TGTGCCAGCAGGGTAGCTCGGGAGCAGTTCTTC.

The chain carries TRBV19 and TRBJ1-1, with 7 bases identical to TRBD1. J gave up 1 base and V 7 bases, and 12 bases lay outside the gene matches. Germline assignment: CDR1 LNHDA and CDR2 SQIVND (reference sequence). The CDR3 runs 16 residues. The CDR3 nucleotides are TGTGCCAGTACCCCAAGACAGGGAAAGAAGAACACTGAAGCTTTCTTT. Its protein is CASTPRQGKKNTEAFF.

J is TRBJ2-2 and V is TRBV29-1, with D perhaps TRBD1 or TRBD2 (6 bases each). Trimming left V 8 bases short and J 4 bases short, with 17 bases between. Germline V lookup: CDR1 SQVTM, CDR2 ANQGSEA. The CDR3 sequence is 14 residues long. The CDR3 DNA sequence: TGCAGCTCCCTGGTGGGGGGCGGCACCGGGGAGCTGTTTTTT. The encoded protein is CSSLVGGGTGELFF.

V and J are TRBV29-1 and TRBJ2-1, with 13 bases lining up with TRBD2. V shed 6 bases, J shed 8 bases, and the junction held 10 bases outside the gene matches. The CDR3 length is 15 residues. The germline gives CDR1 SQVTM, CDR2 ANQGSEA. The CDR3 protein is CSVGSGTSGTYEQFF. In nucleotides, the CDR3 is TGCAGCGTGGGGTCCGGGACTAGCGGGACTTATGAGCAGTTCTTC.

CDR3 in amino acids: CASSPDFMEGGFF. In DNA form, the CDR3 reads TGTGCCAGCAGCCCCGATTTTATGGAGGGTGGGTTCTTC. V is TRBV7-9 and J is TRBJ2-1; a possible D gene is TRBD2 (6 bases). Trimming removed 5 bases at V and 15 bases at J, with 20 bases between. The CDR3 covers 13 residues. The germline V gene encodes CDR1 SEHNR and CDR2 FQNEAQ (reference sequence).